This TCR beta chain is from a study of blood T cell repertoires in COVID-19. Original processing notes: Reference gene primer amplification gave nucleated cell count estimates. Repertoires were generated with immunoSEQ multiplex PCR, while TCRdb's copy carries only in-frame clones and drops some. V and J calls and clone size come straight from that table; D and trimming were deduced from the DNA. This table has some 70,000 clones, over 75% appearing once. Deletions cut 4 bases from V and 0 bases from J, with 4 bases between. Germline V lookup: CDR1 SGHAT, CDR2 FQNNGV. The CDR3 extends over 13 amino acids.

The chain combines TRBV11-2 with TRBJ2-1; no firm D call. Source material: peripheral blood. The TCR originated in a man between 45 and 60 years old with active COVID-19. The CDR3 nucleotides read TGTGCCAGCAGCTCGAGCTCCTACAATGAGCAGTTCTTC. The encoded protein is CASSSSSYNEQFF.